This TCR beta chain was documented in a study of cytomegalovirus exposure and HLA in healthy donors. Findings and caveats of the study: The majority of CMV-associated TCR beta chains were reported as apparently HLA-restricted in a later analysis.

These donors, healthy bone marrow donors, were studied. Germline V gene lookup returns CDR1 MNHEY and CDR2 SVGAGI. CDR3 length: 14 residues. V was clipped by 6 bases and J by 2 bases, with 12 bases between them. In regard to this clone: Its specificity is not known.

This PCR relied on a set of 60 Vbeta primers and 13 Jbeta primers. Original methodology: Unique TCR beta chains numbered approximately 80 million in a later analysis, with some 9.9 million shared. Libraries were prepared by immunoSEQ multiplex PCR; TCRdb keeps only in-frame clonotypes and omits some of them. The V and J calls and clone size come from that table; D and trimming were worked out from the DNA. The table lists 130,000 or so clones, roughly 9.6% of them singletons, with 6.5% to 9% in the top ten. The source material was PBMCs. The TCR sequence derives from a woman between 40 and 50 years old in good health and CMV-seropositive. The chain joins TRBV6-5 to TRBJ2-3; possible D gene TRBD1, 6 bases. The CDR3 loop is CASRSTGTTDTQYF. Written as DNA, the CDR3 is TGTGCCAGCAGATCTACAGGGACCACAGATACGCAGTATTTT.